This T cell receptor beta chain came from a study of CD8+ T cells in alopecia areata. General observations from the study: Within the top 100, expanded CD8+ clones significantly decreased with tofacitinib, as did scalp clonality. Sequencing of scalp samples also captures resident alphabeta T cells of normal skin.

With regard to this clone: Its antigen is not identified.

Treatment specified: oral pan-JAK inhibitor, 5-10 mg twice daily. Extracted RNA was reverse transcribed, and the resulting cDNA served as sequencing template. Using immunoSEQ multiplex PCR, the repertoire was profiled, and TCRdb retains in-frame clones only, with some absent. Seen here are more than 200,000 clones, approximately 70% observed once, and the top ten hold more than 0.95%. V was pared by 2 bases and J by 2 bases, with 15 bases between. Germline V lookup: CDR1 LNHDA, CDR2 SQIVND (reference sequence). There are 16 residues in the CDR3. This sample comprised CD4+ T cells sorted from blood, obtained at approximately week 42, from a patient treated with tofacitinib. This TCR was recovered from a human donor with alopecia areata. The rearrangement links TRBV19 to TRBJ1-2, with no clear D. The CDR3 DNA follows: TGTGCCAGTAGTATAAACGTCGGTCCGTTGAACTATGGCTACACCTTC. Its translation: CASSINVGPLNYGYTF.